This T cell receptor (beta chain) emerged from a study of cytomegalovirus exposure and HLA in healthy donors. Repertoires were generated with immunoSEQ multiplex PCR, while TCRdb's copy carries only in-frame clones and drops some. The repertoire includes approximately 140,000 clones, 86% of them detected once, and less than 3.5% sits in the top ten. The receptor was isolated from a man between 18 and 35 years old in good health and CMV-seronegative. Source material: PBMCs.

The CDR3 sequence: CASSYVRGYEQFF. The CDR3 DNA follows: TGTGCCAGCAGTTATGTCAGGGGGTATGAGCAGTTCTTC. The genes are TRBV6-5 and TRBJ2-1; TRBD1 aligns across 7 bases. The CDR3 is 13 amino acids. Germline-derived CDR1 and CDR2 are MNHEY and SVGAGI. With 3 bases clipped from V and 8 bases from J, the junction kept 4 bases outside the gene matches.